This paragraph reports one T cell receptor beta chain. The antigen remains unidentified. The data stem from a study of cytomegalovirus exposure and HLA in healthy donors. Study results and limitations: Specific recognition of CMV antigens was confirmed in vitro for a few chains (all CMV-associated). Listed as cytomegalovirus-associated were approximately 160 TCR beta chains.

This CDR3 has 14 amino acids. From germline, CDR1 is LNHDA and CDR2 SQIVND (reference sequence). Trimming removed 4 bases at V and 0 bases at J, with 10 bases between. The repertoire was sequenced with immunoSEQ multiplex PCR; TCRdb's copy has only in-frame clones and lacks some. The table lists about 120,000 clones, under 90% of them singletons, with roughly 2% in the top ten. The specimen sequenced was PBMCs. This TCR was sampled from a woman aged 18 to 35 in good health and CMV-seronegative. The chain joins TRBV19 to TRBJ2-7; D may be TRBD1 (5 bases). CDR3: CASSTQGYSYEQYF. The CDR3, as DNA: TGTGCCAGTAGTACCCAGGGATACTCCTACGAGCAGTACTTC.